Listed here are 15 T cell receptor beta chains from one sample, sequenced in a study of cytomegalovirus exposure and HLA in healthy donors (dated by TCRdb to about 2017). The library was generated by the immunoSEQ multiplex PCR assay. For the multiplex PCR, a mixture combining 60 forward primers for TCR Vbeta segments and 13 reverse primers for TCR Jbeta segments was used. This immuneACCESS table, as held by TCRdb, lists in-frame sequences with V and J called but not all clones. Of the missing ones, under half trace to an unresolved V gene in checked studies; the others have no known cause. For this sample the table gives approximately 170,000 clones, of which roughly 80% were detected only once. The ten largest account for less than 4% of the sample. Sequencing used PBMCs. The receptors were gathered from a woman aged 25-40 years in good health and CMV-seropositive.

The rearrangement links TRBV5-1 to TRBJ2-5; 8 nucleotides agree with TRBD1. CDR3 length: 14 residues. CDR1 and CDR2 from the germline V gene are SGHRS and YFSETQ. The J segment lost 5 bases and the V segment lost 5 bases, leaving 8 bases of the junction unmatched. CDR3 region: CASSYSGGRETQYF. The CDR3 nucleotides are TGCGCCAGCAGTTACTCAGGGGGCCGGGAGACCCAGTACTTC.

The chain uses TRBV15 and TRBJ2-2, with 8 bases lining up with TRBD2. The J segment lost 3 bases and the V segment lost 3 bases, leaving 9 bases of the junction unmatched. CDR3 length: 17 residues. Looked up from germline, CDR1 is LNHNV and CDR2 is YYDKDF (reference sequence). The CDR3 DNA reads TGTGCCACCAGCAGCCCCCTCGGGAGGGCCGACACCGGGGAGCTGTTTTTT. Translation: CATSSPLGRADTGELFF.

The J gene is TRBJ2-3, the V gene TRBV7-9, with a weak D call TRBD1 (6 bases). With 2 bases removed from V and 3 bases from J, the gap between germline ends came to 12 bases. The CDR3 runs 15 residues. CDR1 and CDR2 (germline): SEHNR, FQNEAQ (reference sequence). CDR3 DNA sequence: TGTGCCAGCAGCTTAACGCAGGGGATGACAGATACGCAGTATTTT. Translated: CASSLTQGMTDTQYF.

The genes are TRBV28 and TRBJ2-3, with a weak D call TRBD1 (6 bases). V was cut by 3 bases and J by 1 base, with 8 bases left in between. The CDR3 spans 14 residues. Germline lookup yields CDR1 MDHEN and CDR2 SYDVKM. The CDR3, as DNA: TGTGCCAGCAGTTTCAGGGGAGGCACAGATACGCAGTATTTT. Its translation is CASSFRGGTDTQYF.

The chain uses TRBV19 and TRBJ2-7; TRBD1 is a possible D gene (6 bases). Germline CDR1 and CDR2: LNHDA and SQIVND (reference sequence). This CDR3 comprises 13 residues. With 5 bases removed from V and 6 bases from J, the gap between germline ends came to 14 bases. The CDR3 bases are TGTGCCAGTAGTCCACAGGGAATACGCGAGCAGTACTTC. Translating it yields CASSPQGIREQYF. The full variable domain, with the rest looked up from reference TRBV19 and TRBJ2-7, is DGGITQSPKYLFRKEGQNVTLSCEQNLNHDAMYWYRQDPGQGLRLIYYSQIVNDFQKGDIAEGYSVSREKKESFPLTVTSAQKNPTAFYLCASSPQGIREQYFGPGTRLTVT.

This chain's CDR3 is CASSLVSSLLEQYF. CDR3 nucleotide sequence: TGTGCCAGCAGCTTGGTCTCCTCCCTCTTGGAGCAGTACTTC. The genes are TRBV5-6 and TRBJ2-7; no firm D call. The V gene lost 0 bases and the J gene lost 7 bases, with 14 bases spanning the gap. The CDR3 is 14 amino acids. The germline V gene has CDR1 SGHDT and CDR2 YYEEEE.

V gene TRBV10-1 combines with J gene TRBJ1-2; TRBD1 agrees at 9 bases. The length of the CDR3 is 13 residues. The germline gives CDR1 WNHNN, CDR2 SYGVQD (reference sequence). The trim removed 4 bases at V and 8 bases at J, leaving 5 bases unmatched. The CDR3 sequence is CASSAGTGSGYTF. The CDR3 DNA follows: TGCGCCAGCAGTGCCGGGACAGGGAGCGGCTACACCTTC.

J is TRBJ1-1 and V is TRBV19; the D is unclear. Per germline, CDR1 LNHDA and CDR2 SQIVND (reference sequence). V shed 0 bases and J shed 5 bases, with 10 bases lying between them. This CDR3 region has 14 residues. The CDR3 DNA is TGTGCCAGTAGTATAGATAGTTGGGCTACTGAAGCTTTCTTT. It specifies CASSIDSWATEAFF. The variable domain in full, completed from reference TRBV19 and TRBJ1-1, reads DGGITQSPKYLFRKEGQNVTLSCEQNLNHDAMYWYRQDPGQGLRLIYYSQIVNDFQKGDIAEGYSVSREKKESFPLTVTSAQKNPTAFYLCASSIDSWATEAFFGQGTRLTVV.

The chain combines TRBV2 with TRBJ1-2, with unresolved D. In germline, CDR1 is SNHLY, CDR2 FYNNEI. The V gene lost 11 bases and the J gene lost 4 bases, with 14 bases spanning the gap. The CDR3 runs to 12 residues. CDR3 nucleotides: TGTGCCGGCCTCGGGGTACCCTATGGCTACACCTTC. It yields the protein CAGLGVPYGYTF.

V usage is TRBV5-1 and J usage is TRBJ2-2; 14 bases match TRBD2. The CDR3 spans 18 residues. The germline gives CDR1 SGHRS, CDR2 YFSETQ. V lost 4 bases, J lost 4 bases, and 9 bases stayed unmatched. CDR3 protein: CASSHTGLAGVPTGELFF. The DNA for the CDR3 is TGCGCCAGCAGCCACACGGGACTAGCGGGAGTACCCACCGGGGAGCTGTTTTTT.

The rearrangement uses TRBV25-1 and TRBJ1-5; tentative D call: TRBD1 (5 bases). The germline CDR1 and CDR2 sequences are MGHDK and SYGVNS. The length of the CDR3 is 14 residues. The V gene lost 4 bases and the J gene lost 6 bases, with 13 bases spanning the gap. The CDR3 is CASSAYQTGQPQHF. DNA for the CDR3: TGTGCCAGCAGTGCGTATCAAACAGGTCAGCCCCAGCATTTT.

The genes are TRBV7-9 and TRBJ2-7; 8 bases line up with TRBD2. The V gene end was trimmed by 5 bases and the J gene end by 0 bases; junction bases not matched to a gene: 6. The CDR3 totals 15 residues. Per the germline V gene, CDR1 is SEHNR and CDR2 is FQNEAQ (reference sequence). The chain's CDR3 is CASSSGLAGSYEQYF. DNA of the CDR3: TGTGCCAGCAGCAGCGGGCTAGCGGGCTCCTACGAGCAGTACTTC.

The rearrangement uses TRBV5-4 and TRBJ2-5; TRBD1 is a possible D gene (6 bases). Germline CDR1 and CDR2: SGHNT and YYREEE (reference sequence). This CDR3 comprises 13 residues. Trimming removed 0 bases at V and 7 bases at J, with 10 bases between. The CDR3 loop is CASSLEQGGTQYF. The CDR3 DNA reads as TGTGCCAGCAGCTTGGAACAGGGTGGGACCCAGTACTTC.

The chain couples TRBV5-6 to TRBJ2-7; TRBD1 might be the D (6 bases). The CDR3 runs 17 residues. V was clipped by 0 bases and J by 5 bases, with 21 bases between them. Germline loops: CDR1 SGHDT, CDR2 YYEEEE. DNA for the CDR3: TGTGCCAGCAGCTTGGGGGTCTGGACAGCCGTTAATGACGAGCAGTACTTC. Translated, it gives CASSLGVWTAVNDEQYF.

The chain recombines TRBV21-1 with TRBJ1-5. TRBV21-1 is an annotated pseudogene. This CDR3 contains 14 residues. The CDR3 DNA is TGTGCCAGCAGCAATTTAGCCAGAAATCAGCCCCAGCATTTT. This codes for CASSNLARNQPQHF.